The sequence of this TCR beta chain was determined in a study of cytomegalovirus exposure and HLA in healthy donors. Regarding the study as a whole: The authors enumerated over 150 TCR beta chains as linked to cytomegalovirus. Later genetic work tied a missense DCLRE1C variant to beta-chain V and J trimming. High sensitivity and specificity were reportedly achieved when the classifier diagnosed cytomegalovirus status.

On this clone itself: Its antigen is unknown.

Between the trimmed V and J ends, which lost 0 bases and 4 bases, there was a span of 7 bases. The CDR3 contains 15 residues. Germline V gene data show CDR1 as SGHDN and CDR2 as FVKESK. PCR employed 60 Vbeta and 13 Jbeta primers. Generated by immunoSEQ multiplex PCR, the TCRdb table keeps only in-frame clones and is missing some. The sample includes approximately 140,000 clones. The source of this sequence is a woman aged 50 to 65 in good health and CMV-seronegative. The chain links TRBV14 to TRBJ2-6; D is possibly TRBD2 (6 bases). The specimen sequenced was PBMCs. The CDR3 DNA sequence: TGTGCCAGCAGCCAAGATCTAGCGGGGGCCAACGTCCTGACTTTC. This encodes CASSQDLAGANVLTF.